These 24 T cell receptor beta chains share one sample of origin, sequenced in a study of metastatic and nonmetastatic thyroid tumors. From the PCR reads, TCRdb re-called clones with MiXCR. The sample has tens of thousands of clones, around 12% seen once. No patient had received any treatment before thyroid surgery. Source material: tumor tissue. All receptors derive from a female donor with papillary thyroid cancer or a benign thyroid nodule (not recorded which). Some clones in this sample may be carry-over from other donors' samples.

This clone was picked up many times. The CDR3 protein is CSAPDRSTDTQYF. In DNA, the CDR3 is TGCAGTGCTCCGGACCGTTCCACAGATACGCAGTATTTT. The chain couples TRBV20-1 to TRBJ2-3, with D unclear. The germline V gene has CDR1 DFQATT and CDR2 SNEGSKA (reference sequence). This CDR3 has 13 amino acids. Trimming left V 5 bases short and J 2 bases short, with 11 bases between.

The rearrangement uses TRBV18 and TRBJ1-3; D gene ambiguous. CDR1 and CDR2 from the germline V gene are KGHSH and LQKENI. Trimming took off 3 bases at V and 0 bases at J, with 6 bases between the two ends. The CDR3 extends over 14 amino acids. Written as DNA, the CDR3 is TGTGCCAGCTCACCGGGCTTCTCTGGAAACACCATATATTTT. This codes for CASSPGFSGNTIYF.

This clone was counted at least ten times. The J gene is TRBJ2-7, the V gene TRBV5-1; D is perhaps TRBD2 (6 bases). The CDR3 runs 13 residues. The germline V gene encodes CDR1 SGHRS and CDR2 YFSETQ. V was shortened by 4 bases and J by 10 bases, with 18 bases between the two germline ends. CDR3 residues: CASSTSSAEGQYF. In DNA, the CDR3 is TGCGCCAGCAGCACGTCCTCAGCGGAGGGACAGTACTTC.

As to this clone: A much larger clone lies one base from this, so it may be a read error. This sample includes further DNA sequences coding for the same CDR3. The gene calls are TRBV27 and TRBJ2-5, with D possibly matching TRBD2 (5 bases). The CDR3 spans 15 residues. V shed 5 bases and J shed 10 bases, with 23 bases lying between them. Germline V lookup: CDR1 MNHEY, CDR2 SMNVEV (reference sequence). CDR3 loop: CASSPSVLVRRNQYF. The CDR3 nucleotides read TGTGCCAGCAGTCCGTCAGTTCTGGTGCGGAGGAACCAGTACTTC.

On this clone: Being one base from a much bigger clone, this may be a read error. The chain links TRBV6-5 to TRBJ1-5; the D gene is possibly TRBD1 (5 bases). The CDR3 contains 18 residues. With 6 bases removed from V and 3 bases from J, the gap between germline ends came to 24 bases. Germline-derived CDR1 and CDR2 are MNHEY and SVGAGI. The CDR3 DNA is TGTGCCAGCAGCCCTGTCCCGGGAAAGGGGAAGGCCAATCAGCCCCAGCATTTT. Translation: CASSPVPGKGKANQPQHF.

This clone appeared many times. This chain connects TRBV30 to TRBJ2-7; 10 nucleotides agree with TRBD1. The V and J ends lost 8 bases and 1 base, in that order; junction bases with no gene match: 17. Germline CDR1 is GTSNPN and CDR2 is SVGIG (reference sequence). The CDR3 runs to 17 residues. This chain's CDR3 is CAGGDRLGQGSSYEQYF. The CDR3 nucleotides are TGTGCCGGAGGGGATAGACTGGGACAGGGGTCATCCTACGAGCAGTACTTC.

This clone occurred many times. This chain connects TRBV29-1 to TRBJ2-7, with 9 bases aligning to TRBD1. Germline CDR1 and CDR2: SQVTM and ANQGSEA. The trim removed 7 bases at V and 1 base at J, leaving 2 bases unmatched. The CDR3 extends over 12 amino acids. CDR3 in amino acids: CSAGQGSYEQYF. CDR3 bases: TGCAGCGCGGGACAGGGATCCTACGAGCAGTACTTC.

To note about this clone: A much larger clone differs from this one at a single base, so this may be a read error. Other nucleotide sequences in the sample specify the same CDR3. V and J are TRBV9 and TRBJ2-3, with a tentative D call TRBD2 (5 bases). The germline V gene encodes CDR1 SGDLS and CDR2 YYNGEE. V was clipped by 0 bases and J by 1 base, with 18 bases between them. This CDR3 is built from 18 residues. Here the CDR3 DNA reads TGTGCCAGCAGCGTAGATGGACTTCTTGTAGGTGGCACAGATACGCAGTATTTT. It yields the protein CASSVDGLLVGGTDTQYF.

This clone was recorded at least ten times. The chain couples TRBV6-1 to TRBJ2-7; D may be TRBD1 (6 bases). The CDR3 extends over 15 amino acids. V gave up 6 bases and J gave up 4 bases, with 19 bases separating them. The germline gives CDR1 MNHNS, CDR2 SASEGT. Here the CDR3 reads CASRNRETGPYEQYF. The DNA of the CDR3 is TGTGCCAGCAGAAACAGGGAAACAGGGCCTTACGAGCAGTACTTC.

Of note for this clone: Relative to the germline gene, one junction end is altered; a read error may explain this. The chain recombines TRBV28 with TRBJ2-7; 12 bases map to TRBD2. Germline V gene lookup returns CDR1 MDHEN and CDR2 SYDVKM. The CDR3 spans 18 residues. Written as DNA, the CDR3 is TGTGCCAGCAGTTCAGTGCTAGCGGGAGGGCCGATCTCCTACGAGCACTACTTC. Its protein is CASSSVLAGGPISYEHYF.

Turning to this clone: Given a much more abundant clone one base away, this may be a read error. The chain employs TRBV6-1 and TRBJ2-2, with 7 positions matching TRBD1. Trimming took 7 bases from V and 0 from J; bases not matched to a gene: 5. Germline V gene data show CDR1 as MNHNS and CDR2 as SASEGT. This CDR3 is built from 15 residues. CDR3 nucleotide sequence: TGTGCCAGCAACTACGGGACAGCGAACACCGGGGAGCTGTTTTTT. Its protein product is CASNYGTANTGELFF.

This clone was detected many times. The V call is TRBV6-1, the J call TRBJ2-3, with 12 bases identical to TRBD2. Germline V gene data show CDR1 as MNHNS and CDR2 as SASEGT. The length of the CDR3 is 15 residues. With 6 bases clipped from V and 6 bases from J, the junction kept 7 bases outside the gene matches. The CDR3 DNA reads TGTGCCAGCAGCCGACTAGCGGGAGTTTGGGATACGCAGTATTTT. This translates into CASSRLAGVWDTQYF.

This clone came up many times. The chain combines TRBV5-1 with TRBJ2-7; 7 nucleotides agree with TRBD2. This CDR3 is built from 14 residues. Losses at the gene ends were 2 bases for V and 3 bases for J; bases not matched to a gene: 5. Looked up from germline, CDR1 is SGHRS and CDR2 is YFSETQ. CDR3 bases: TGCGCCAGCAGCTTTGGCGGGAGCAACTACGAGCAGTACTTC. Residues: CASSFGGSNYEQYF.

This clone has ten or more counts. CDR3 nucleotide sequence: TGTGCCAGCCTCCAACTCGGCCAGAGCGCAGATACGCAGTATTTT. It codes for CASLQLGQSADTQYF. The genes are TRBV7-3 and TRBJ2-3, with D hard to call. This CDR3 spans 15 amino acids. V lost 8 bases, J lost 4 bases, and 19 bases lay in between. Germline V gene data show CDR1 as SGHTA and CDR2 as FQGTGA.

This clone has just a few counts. A much larger clone is a single base away; this may be a read error. The V and J genes are TRBV12-3 or TRBV12-4 and TRBJ1-1; 7 positions match TRBD1. With 3 bases clipped from V and 1 base from J, the junction kept 11 bases outside the gene matches. The CDR3 consists of 17 residues. For the CDR3, the DNA is TGTGCCAGCAGTTTTCGGATTATGACAGGGCCGAACACTGAAGCTTTCTTT. Residues: CASSFRIMTGPNTEAFF.

This clone has only a few counts. The chain is built from TRBV2 and TRBJ1-2; 8 bases are a match to TRBD1. Looked up from germline, CDR1 is SNHLY and CDR2 is FYNNEI. The J segment lost 10 bases and the V segment lost 4 bases, leaving 8 bases of the junction unmatched. The CDR3 length is 13 residues. This chain's CDR3 is CASSVTGAGVYTF. Written as DNA, the CDR3 is TGTGCCAGCAGTGTGACAGGGGCCGGGGTCTACACCTTC.

This clone has more than one count but fewer than ten. A much larger clone is a single base away; this may be a read error. The rearrangement links TRBV11-2 to TRBJ2-2, with 12 positions matching TRBD2. Germline CDR1 and CDR2: SGHAT and FQNNGV. This CDR3 is built from 17 residues. CDR3 residues: CVSSLGLAGPGTGELFF. CDR3 nucleotide sequence: TGTGTCAGCAGCTTAGGACTAGCGGGACCGGGCACCGGGGAGCTGTTTTTT.

This clone was observed many times. CDR3 DNA: TGCAGTGCTCGCTACGGGACTAGCGGGGTTAACACCGGGGAGCTGTTTTTT. Amino acids: CSARYGTSGVNTGELFF. The rearrangement links TRBV20-1 to TRBJ2-2; TRBD2 aligns across 13 bases. The germline CDR1 and CDR2 sequences are DFQATT and SNEGSKA (reference sequence). This CDR3 contains 17 residues. V lost 5 bases and J lost 2; bases outside the gene matches: 8.

This clone occurred a few times. One end of the junction does not line up with germline, which may come from a read error. The V and J genes are TRBV12-3 or TRBV12-4 and TRBJ1-2; weak D call: TRBD1 (5 bases). The CDR3 contains 13 residues. CDR3 sequence: CASSFGGRDVYIF. CDR3 coding DNA: TGTGCCAGCAGTTTCGGGGGAAGGGATGTCTACATCTTC.

This clone appeared a few times. A clone one base away is much larger, so this may be a read error. The gene calls are TRBV20-1 and TRBJ2-3; tentative D call: TRBD1 (5 bases). The CDR3 is 13 amino acids. Germline V lookup: CDR1 DFQATT, CDR2 SNEGSKA (reference sequence). Trimming pared 5 bases from V and 6 bases from J, leaving 15 bases between. The chain's CDR3 is CSAAKGRLDTQYF. CDR3 bases: TGCAGTGCTGCAAAGGGGCGTTTGGATACGCAGTATTTT.

At least ten counts were recorded for this clone. The chain carries TRBV10-3 and TRBJ2-5; possible D gene TRBD2, 5 bases. Germline lookup yields CDR1 ENHRY and CDR2 SYGVKD. The V and J ends lost 10 bases and 2 bases respectively, with 14 bases between them. The CDR3 extends over 13 amino acids. CDR3: CATQVGEQETQYF. The DNA for the CDR3 is TGTGCCACCCAGGTTGGGGAGCAAGAGACCCAGTACTTC.

As concerns this clone: This may arise from a read error, as a much more abundant clone is one base away. This sequence joins TRBV7-9 and TRBJ1-5, with unresolved D. V was clipped by 1 base and J by 11 bases, with 15 bases between them. There are 14 residues in the CDR3. Per germline, CDR1 SEHNR and CDR2 FQNEAQ (reference sequence). The CDR3 bases are TGTGCCAGCAGCTTAGGGTCAGCCGAGTTAACCCAGCATTTT. This encodes CASSLGSAELTQHF.

This clone came up many times. The chain uses TRBV9 and TRBJ2-1; unclear D gene. V gave up 5 bases and J gave up 6 bases, with 9 bases separating them. CDR1 and CDR2 (germline): SGDLS, YYNGEE. The CDR3 covers 12 residues. The CDR3 region is CASSLHGNEQFF. The CDR3 DNA sequence: TGTGCCAGCAGTCTTCATGGCAATGAGCAGTTCTTC.

The sample holds a few counts of this clone. A much larger clone differs from this one at a single base, so this may be a read error. J is TRBJ1-3 and V is TRBV10-2, with D tentatively TRBD1 (6 bases). This CDR3 spans 14 amino acids. Germline V gene sequence: CDR1 WSHSY, CDR2 SAAADI. Trimming removed 7 bases from V and 4 bases from J, with 14 bases in between. The CDR3 region has the DNA TGCGCCAGCATAGGGGGGAGTGGAGGAAACACCATATATTTT. This translates into CASIGGSGGNTIYF.